Ten or more counts support the clone carrying this T cell receptor (beta chain). The data are from a study of T cells in Graves' hyperthyroidism and ophthalmopathy. The sample of blood was obtained at first hyperthyroidism diagnosis (before any ophthalmopathy symptoms). Authors of the study amplified TCR beta CDR3 regions from RNA transcripts. First-round RT-PCR with HTBI primers amplified the TCR CDR3 region. MiXCR, run by TCRdb on the multiplex PCR reads, gives a single entry per CDR3 protein. This sample carries under 450,000 distinct CDR3 sequences, roughly 13% of them seen once, and the ten largest clones take 20% to 25%. This CDR3 has 14 residues. V was trimmed by 5 bases and J by 6 bases, leaving 14 bases between them.

Sequencing was done on a sample of blood. The chain couples TRBV12-3 or TRBV12-4 to TRBJ1-5; D may be TRBD1 (6 bases). The clonotype was recovered from a man aged 25 to 40 with Graves' hyperthyroidism that later progressed to Graves' ophthalmopathy. This chain's CDR3 is CASSPGEDGQPQHF. The CDR3 DNA follows: TGTGCCAGCAGTCCAGGGGAAGACGGTCAGCCCCAGCATTTT.